What follows are 22 T cell receptor beta chains derived from one specimen sequenced in a study of blood T cell repertoires in COVID-19. The data were produced by immunoSEQ multiplex PCR, yet TCRdb's version contains in-frame clones alone and is incomplete. The sample comprises 80,000 to 130,000 clones, just over 85% of which are singletons, and under 3.5% rests with the top ten. Input material: PBMCs or T cells enriched from blood (not recorded which). Every receptor here comes from a woman between 50 and 59 years old who had recovered from COVID-19.

The CDR3 spells CSVTEAGFYGYTF. The CDR3 DNA reads TGCAGCGTTACGGAGGCAGGATTCTATGGCTACACCTTC. The chain carries TRBV29-1 and TRBJ1-2; D gene unclear. V was trimmed by 5 bases and J by 4 bases, leaving 14 bases between them. CDR3 size: 13 residues. The V gene's germline CDR1 is SQVTM and CDR2 ANQGSEA.

The chain couples TRBV3-1 (or the pseudogene TRBV3-2) to TRBJ2-5; 9 nucleotides match TRBD2. Germline CDR1 and CDR2: LGHDT and YNNKEL (reference sequence). With V trimmed by 1 base and J by 3 bases, 3 bases remained unmatched. The CDR3 totals 15 residues. The CDR3 nucleotides are TGTGCCAGCAGCCAAGCGGGGACTAGCAAAGAGACCCAGTACTTC. This encodes CASSQAGTSKETQYF.

This clone was found once. The J gene is TRBJ2-1, the V gene TRBV9, with TRBD2 as a possible D gene (6 bases). The V and J ends lost 0 bases and 7 bases respectively, with 11 bases between them. The CDR3 spans 14 residues. CDR1 and CDR2 (germline): SGDLS, YYNGEE. CDR3 nucleotides: TGTGCCAGCAGCGTAGACGGACTACATAATGAGCAGTTCTTC. This gives the protein CASSVDGLHNEQFF.

This chain uses TRBV3-1 (or the pseudogene TRBV3-2) with TRBJ1-2; the D gene is possibly TRBD1 (5 bases). CDR1 LGHDT and CDR2 YNNKEL come from the germline V gene (reference sequence). Trimming took 3 bases from V and 3 from J, leaving 11 bases between them. The CDR3 contains 14 residues. In DNA, the CDR3 is TGTGCCAGCAGCCATCAAGTGACAGACTATGGCTACACCTTC. Translated: CASSHQVTDYGYTF.

This clone was found once. This sequence joins TRBV5-1 and TRBJ1-5; 8 bases match TRBD1. This CDR3 has 15 residues. CDR1 is SGHRS, CDR2 YFSETQ, per germline. Germline trimming cut 1 base from V and 2 bases from J; bases unmatched to any gene: 2. The CDR3 DNA reads TGCGCCAGCAGCTTGACAGGGGGAGGCAATCAGCCCCAGCATTTT. Translation gives CASSLTGGGNQPQHF. Complete variable domain (other parts from reference TRBV5-1 and TRBJ1-5): KAGVTQTPRYLIKTRGQQVTLSCSPISGHRSVSWYQQTPGQGLQFLFEYFSETQRNKGNFPGRFSGRQFSNSRSEMNVSTLELGDSALYLCASSLTGGGNQPQHFGDGTRLSIL.

The rearrangement links TRBV28 to TRBJ1-5, with D unresolved. The CDR3 is 15 amino acids. The V and J ends lost 5 bases and 3 bases respectively, with 14 bases between them. Germline CDR1 is MDHEN and CDR2 is SYDVKM. This CDR3 is CASSPQRGNNQPQHF. CDR3 coding DNA: TGTGCCAGCAGTCCACAACGGGGTAACAATCAGCCCCAGCATTTT. Full variable domain (missing parts from reference TRBV28 and TRBJ1-5): DVKVTQSSRYLVKRTGEKVFLECVQDMDHENMFWYRQDPGLGLRLIYFSYDVKMKEKGDIPEGYSVSREKKERFSLILESASTNQTSMYLCASSPQRGNNQPQHFGDGTRLSIL.

The chain joins TRBV11-2 to TRBJ2-6; the D gene is possibly TRBD1 (6 bases). There are 15 residues in the CDR3. The germline V gene has CDR1 SGHAT and CDR2 FQNNGV. Trimming removed 1 base at V and 2 bases at J, with 6 bases between. The CDR3 loop is CASSLAGAGANVLTF. As DNA, the CDR3 is TGTGCCAGCAGCTTAGCAGGGGCTGGGGCCAACGTCCTGACTTTC.

In the case of this clone: The same CDR3 arises from other DNA sequences in this sample as well. The rearrangement joins TRBV18 to TRBJ1-2; tentatively, D is TRBD1 (5 bases). V lost 3 bases to trimming and J lost 5 bases, with 10 bases between them. The CDR3 extends over 13 amino acids. Germline CDR1 reads KGHSH; CDR2 reads LQKENI. The CDR3 nucleotides are TGTGCCAGCTCACCTCAGGGTGATTATGGCTACACCTTC. Residues: CASSPQGDYGYTF.

The genes are TRBV7-8 and TRBJ1-3, with D uncertain. Germline-derived CDR1 and CDR2 are SGHVS and FQNEAQ. V was trimmed by 1 base and J by 0 bases, leaving 7 bases between them. The CDR3 has 15 amino acids. CDR3 bases: TGTGCCAGCAGCTTAGGAGACACCTCTGGAAACACCATATATTTT. Encoded protein: CASSLGDTSGNTIYF.

Regarding this clone: Other DNA variants within this sample encode the same CDR3. The rearrangement joins TRBV27 to TRBJ1-2, with a possible D match to TRBD1 (5 bases). V was cut by 6 bases and J by 2 bases, with 10 bases left in between. CDR1 and CDR2 (germline): MNHEY, SMNVEV (reference sequence). The CDR3 totals 13 residues. CDR3 nucleotide sequence: TGTGCCAGCAGCTCGACAGCCAACTATGGCTACACCTTC. Its translation is CASSSTANYGYTF.

This clone has a handful of counts. The gene calls are TRBV7-3 and TRBJ2-1; 8 nucleotides line up with TRBD2. Germline V gene data show CDR1 as SGHTA and CDR2 as FQGTGA. The ends lost 3 bases at V and 12 bases at J; junction bases unmatched: 10. The CDR3 length is 14 residues. Here the CDR3 reads CASSFDGRASGQFF. For the CDR3, the DNA is TGTGCCAGCAGCTTCGACGGGAGGGCCTCTGGGCAGTTCTTC.

J is TRBJ1-1 and V is TRBV18; the match to TRBD1 covers 8 bases. Germline CDR1 reads KGHSH; CDR2 reads LQKENI. V gave up 4 bases and J gave up 2 bases; unmatched junction bases: 6. The CDR3 is made up of 15 amino acids. The CDR3 DNA follows: TGTGCCAGCTCACTCCCCGGACAGGGAAACACTGAAGCTTTCTTT. Its translation is CASSLPGQGNTEAFF.

The J gene is TRBJ2-6, the V gene TRBV5-1; D uncertain. The ends were cut back, 5 bases at V and 0 bases at J, with 15 bases in the middle. The CDR3 consists of 17 residues. Per the germline V gene, CDR1 is SGHRS and CDR2 is YFSETQ. For the CDR3, the DNA is TGCGCCAGCAGTATGGGCAGTACGGACTCTGGGGCCAACGTCCTGACTTTC. Its protein is CASSMGSTDSGANVLTF.

The V call is TRBV10-3, the J call TRBJ1-1, with 10 bases lining up with TRBD1. Germline CDR1 ENHRY, CDR2 SYGVKD. Trimming at V came to 3 bases and at J to 8 bases, leaving 9 bases not matched to a gene. The CDR3 runs to 15 residues. CDR3 loop: CAISERDRGSWEAFF. The CDR3 nucleotides read TGTGCCATCAGTGAAAGGGACAGGGGATCCTGGGAAGCTTTCTTT.

The chain joins TRBV7-9 to TRBJ2-7, with 10 bases fitting TRBD1. The V and J ends lost 6 bases and 2 bases, in that order; junction bases with no gene match: 4. This CDR3 spans 14 amino acids. Germline V gene lookup returns CDR1 SEHNR and CDR2 FQNEAQ (reference sequence). The CDR3 nucleotides are TGTGCCAGCAGATACGGGACAGGGGCCTACGAGCAGTACTTC. It specifies CASRYGTGAYEQYF.

V and J are TRBV7-6 and TRBJ2-7; 13 positions match TRBD2. The germline V gene has CDR1 SGHVS and CDR2 FNYEAQ. The CDR3 totals 16 residues. V trimming: 5 bases; J trimming: 0 bases; junction bases outside the gene matches: 4. The CDR3 nucleotides read TGTGCCAGCAGCCCCCGGACTAGCGGGAGCTCCTACGAGCAGTACTTC. The encoded protein is CASSPRTSGSSYEQYF.

The chain is built from TRBV5-1 and TRBJ2-5, with D perhaps TRBD2 (5 bases). Germline lookup yields CDR1 SGHRS and CDR2 YFSETQ. V lost 0 bases to trimming and J lost 2 bases, with 14 bases between them. This CDR3 spans 16 amino acids. The CDR3 DNA reads TGCGCCAGCAGCTTGGACGCCTTTGAGCGGCAAGAGACCCAGTACTTC. Residues: CASSLDAFERQETQYF.

This rearrangement joins TRBV9 to TRBJ2-7; the D gene is possibly TRBD2 (6 bases). Looked up from germline, CDR1 is SGDLS and CDR2 is YYNGEE. V gave up 5 bases and J gave up 1 base, with 16 bases separating them. This CDR3 is 15 amino acids long. DNA of the CDR3: TGTGCCAGCAGTCTATGGGCGGGGCCTTCCTACGAGCAGTACTTC. Protein product: CASSLWAGPSYEQYF.

V and J are TRBV6-5 and TRBJ1-2, with a weak D call TRBD1 (6 bases). Germline V gene sequence: CDR1 MNHEY, CDR2 SVGAGI. This CDR3 region has 15 residues. Trimming removed 5 bases from V and 0 bases from J, with 13 bases in between. In DNA, the CDR3 is TGTGCCAGCAGTATAGGGGGGGCCACTAACTATGGCTACACCTTC. It is translated as CASSIGGATNYGYTF.

This clone was counted once. The chain uses TRBV28 and TRBJ1-2, with 7 bases matching TRBD1. This CDR3 region has 16 residues. V lost 6 bases to trimming and J lost 4 bases; unmatched junction nucleotides: 14. CDR1 and CDR2 (germline): MDHEN, SYDVKM. CDR3 in DNA: TGTGCCAGCAGCCTCAGTAAAAGGGGGCGTATCTATGGCTACACCTTC. Protein: CASSLSKRGRIYGYTF.

The chain is built from TRBV6-5 and TRBJ2-7, with 7 positions matching TRBD1. V was clipped by 8 bases and J by 5 bases; unmatched bases: 6. Germline V gene lookup returns CDR1 MNHEY and CDR2 SVGAGI. CDR3 size: 12 residues. CDR3 region: CASSRGRHEQYF. DNA for the CDR3: TGTGCCAGCTCGAGGGGGCGGCACGAGCAGTACTTC.

The chain uses TRBV18 and TRBJ2-1; perhaps TRBD1 as D (5 bases). V was clipped by 6 bases and J by 12 bases, with 15 bases between them. The CDR3 sequence is 12 residues long. Germline-derived CDR1 and CDR2 are KGHSH and LQKENI. CDR3 sequence (DNA): TGTGCCAGCTCGGGGCGGCAGGGCCTGCAGTTCTTC. This gives the protein CASSGRQGLQFF.